The 20 T cell receptor beta chains given below trace back to one sample, sequenced in a study of T cells in tuberculosis. Time point: new active TB diagnosis, blood taken before or within 7 days of starting treatment. Sequencing used immunoSEQ multiplex PCR; TCRdb keeps in-frame clones, though not all of them. The data hold under 45,000 clones, with 91% observed a single time. The sample in question was PBMCs, obtained at tuberculosis diagnosis. The receptors here all came from an adult with tuberculosis.

This clone was seen only once. V is TRBV30 and J is TRBJ1-3; no clear D gene. V lost 2 bases to trimming and J lost 7 bases, with 15 bases between them. Germline CDR1 GTSNPN, CDR2 SVGIG (reference sequence). The CDR3 covers 14 residues. This CDR3 reads CAWSKDLTGNTIYF. The CDR3 coding sequence is TGTGCCTGGAGTAAGGACCTTACGGGGAACACCATATATTTT. Variable domain in full (rest from reference TRBV30 and TRBJ1-3): SQTIHQWPATLVQPVGSPLSLECTVEGTSNPNLYWYRQAAGRGLQLLFYSVGIGQISSEVPQNLSASRPQDRQFILSSKKLLLSDSGFYLCAWSKDLTGNTIYFGEGSWLTVV.

The V and J genes are TRBV19 and TRBJ1-1; TRBD1 matches at 8 bases. CDR1 LNHDA and CDR2 SQIVND come from the germline V gene (reference sequence). The CDR3 is 13 amino acids. Trimming took 4 bases from V and 10 from J; bases not matched to a gene: 8. The DNA for the CDR3 is TGTGCCAGTAGTAAGGACAGGGTAGAGTTAGCTTTCTTT. Translated, it gives CASSKDRVELAFF.

The V and J genes are TRBV7-2 and TRBJ2-3; 10 nucleotides match TRBD2. The CDR3 has 15 amino acids. J was trimmed by 4 bases and V by 5 bases; bases with no gene match: 6. The germline CDR1 and CDR2 sequences are SGHTA and FQGNSA. The CDR3 loop reads CASSTLAGAPDTQYF. The CDR3 DNA follows: TGTGCCAGCAGCACTCTAGCGGGGGCTCCAGATACGCAGTATTTT.

This clone was counted between two and nine times. The CDR3 spells CASSFDPEGEQYF. CDR3 DNA sequence: TGTGCCAGCAGCTTCGACCCTGAGGGCGAGCAGTACTTC. J is TRBJ2-7 and V is TRBV7-3; tentative D call: TRBD2 (5 bases). Germline CDR1 reads SGHTA; CDR2 reads FQGTGA. Trimming left V 3 bases short and J 6 bases short, with 12 bases between. The CDR3 is made up of 13 amino acids.

This clone was detected a few times. This chain links TRBV19 with TRBJ1-5; unclear D gene. V was pared by 3 bases and J by 0 bases, with 12 bases between. The CDR3 is 16 residues long. CDR1 LNHDA and CDR2 SQIVND come from the germline V gene (reference sequence). The CDR3 spells CASSIWGGSSNQPQHF. DNA of the CDR3: TGTGCCAGTAGTATTTGGGGAGGGTCTAGCAATCAGCCCCAGCATTTT. The full variable domain, its missing parts supplied by reference TRBV19 and TRBJ1-5, is DGGITQSPKYLFRKEGQNVTLSCEQNLNHDAMYWYRQDPGQGLRLIYYSQIVNDFQKGDIAEGYSVSREKKESFPLTVTSAQKNPTAFYLCASSIWGGSSNQPQHFGDGTRLSIL.

The chain combines TRBV7-2 with TRBJ2-3; 12 positions match TRBD2. There are 17 residues in the CDR3. Germline assignment: CDR1 SGHTA and CDR2 FQGNSA. The V gene end was trimmed by 5 bases and the J gene end by 9 bases; junction bases not matched to a gene: 15. Here the CDR3 DNA reads TGTGCCAGCAGCCTGACCCTCACTAGCGGGGGGCTGCGGACGCAGTATTTT. Translated, it gives CASSLTLTSGGLRTQYF.

This chain links TRBV7-3 with TRBJ2-1; D gene ambiguous. Trimming removed 5 bases from V and 9 bases from J, with 11 bases in between. Germline V lookup: CDR1 SGHTA, CDR2 FQGTGA. There are 12 residues in the CDR3. CDR3 bases: TGTGCCAGCAGCAAGACATTAGGTGAGCAGTTCTTC. Translating gives CASSKTLGEQFF.

The genes are TRBV4-1 and TRBJ2-1; a possible D gene is TRBD2 (5 bases). Trimming shortened V by 2 bases and J by 0 bases, and 8 bases separated the two germline ends. In germline, CDR1 is MGHRA, CDR2 YSYEKL. The CDR3 loop spans 15 amino acids. This chain's CDR3 is CASSQSGSSYNEQFF. The CDR3 DNA reads as TGCGCCAGCAGCCAAAGCGGTAGCTCCTACAATGAGCAGTTCTTC.

V and J are TRBV28 and TRBJ2-2; 7 positions match TRBD1. The CDR3 loop spans 16 amino acids. The V and J ends lost 5 bases and 6 bases, in that order; junction bases with no gene match: 12. Looked up from germline, CDR1 is MDHEN and CDR2 is SYDVKM. The CDR3: CASSPLRGRFAGELFF. The CDR3 bases are TGTGCCAGCAGTCCACTTAGGGGGCGCTTCGCCGGGGAGCTGTTTTTT.

The chain recombines TRBV6-5 with TRBJ1-3, with a weak D call TRBD1 (5 bases). Trimming took off 3 bases at V and 4 bases at J, with 13 bases between the two ends. This CDR3 region has 15 residues. Germline V gene lookup returns CDR1 MNHEY and CDR2 SVGAGI. DNA for the CDR3: TGTGCCAGCAGTTATTTAGGGGCGGTGGGAAACACCATATATTTT. Its translation: CASSYLGAVGNTIYF.

The chain links TRBV5-4 to TRBJ1-2; 10 nucleotides align to TRBD1. V trimming: 4 bases; J trimming: 5 bases; junction bases outside the gene matches: 8. Germline V gives CDR1 SGHNT, CDR2 YYREEE (reference sequence). The CDR3 covers 15 residues. For the CDR3, the DNA is TGTGCCAGCAGCGGCCGACAGGGGGCGATATATGGCTACACCTTC. Translating gives CASSGRQGAIYGYTF.

This chain uses TRBV7-6 with TRBJ2-3; 7 bases align to TRBD1. CDR3 size: 15 residues. CDR1 and CDR2 from the germline V gene are SGHVS and FNYEAQ. Trimming took 5 bases from V and 5 from J; bases not matched to a gene: 10. In nucleotides, the CDR3 is TGTGCCAGCAGCCTTGGGACAGACCTGATAGATACGCAGTATTTT. Its protein is CASSLGTDLIDTQYF. The full variable domain, completed using reference TRBV7-6 and TRBJ2-3, is GAGVSQSPRYKVTKRGQDVALRCDPISGHVSLYWYRQALGQGPEFLTYFNYEAQQDKSGLPNDRFSAERPEGSISTLTIQRTEQRDSAMYRCASSLGTDLIDTQYFGPGTRLTVL.

The chain employs TRBV19 and TRBJ1-5, with 7 positions matching TRBD1. CDR3 size: 15 residues. The germline V gene encodes CDR1 LNHDA and CDR2 SQIVND (reference sequence). V dropped 6 bases and J dropped 0; count of bases not matched to a gene: 5. In nucleotides, the CDR3 is TGTGCCAGTAGCACGGGACAGAATAGCAATCAGCCCCAGCATTTT. Its translation: CASSTGQNSNQPQHF.

J is TRBJ1-1 and V is TRBV2, with 7 bases fitting TRBD1. The CDR3 is 16 amino acids. Losses at the gene ends were 5 bases for V and 1 base for J; bases not matched to a gene: 10. Germline CDR1 and CDR2: SNHLY and FYNNEI. CDR3 sequence: CASSRPTRTGNTEAFF. CDR3 DNA sequence: TGTGCCAGCAGTCGACCCACTCGGACAGGGAACACTGAAGCTTTCTTT.

The V gene is TRBV4-1, the J gene TRBJ2-1, with a weak D call TRBD2 (6 bases). Trimming cost V 3 bases and J 2 bases, with 14 bases left between them. Looked up from germline, CDR1 is MGHRA and CDR2 is YSYEKL. CDR3 length equals 16 residues. Here the CDR3 reads CASSHHEGRTYNEQFF. Here the CDR3 DNA reads TGCGCCAGCAGCCACCATGAGGGGAGGACCTACAATGAGCAGTTCTTC.

This clone was observed a handful of times. The chain couples TRBV4-3 to TRBJ2-1; 10 bases line up with TRBD1. This CDR3 has 15 residues. J lost 4 bases, V lost 4 bases, and 4 bases had no gene match. Per germline, CDR1 LGHNA and CDR2 YSLEER. The CDR3 DNA reads TGCGCCAGCAGCCCTGGGACAGGGGATTACAATGAGCAGTTCTTC. It translates to CASSPGTGDYNEQFF.

The chain joins TRBV9 to TRBJ2-7, with 9 positions matching TRBD1. The CDR3 totals 16 residues. Germline V lookup: CDR1 SGDLS, CDR2 YYNGEE. V shed 0 bases and J 6 bases; nucleotides not matched to a gene: 10. CDR3 DNA: TGTGCCAGCAGCGTAGAACCTGCGACAGGGGGACGCGAGCAGTACTTC. It specifies CASSVEPATGGREQYF.

This clone was seen only once. The rearrangement uses TRBV2 and TRBJ1-5; a weak D match, TRBD1 (5 bases). The CDR3 length is 14 residues. Trimming cost V 6 bases and J 3 bases, with 12 bases left between them. Germline CDR1 is SNHLY and CDR2 is FYNNEI. The CDR3 sequence: CASRRDRYNQPQHF. CDR3 coding DNA: TGTGCCAGCAGAAGAGACAGATACAATCAGCCCCAGCATTTT.

This clone was seen a single time. The chain carries TRBV2 and TRBJ2-2; perhaps TRBD1 as D (6 bases). The CDR3 covers 15 residues. In germline, CDR1 is SNHLY, CDR2 FYNNEI. V lost 6 bases and J lost 3, with 14 bases in between. CDR3 nucleotides: TGTGCCAGCAGCTTACAGGGTATAGACACCGGGGAGCTGTTTTTT. This encodes CASSLQGIDTGELFF.

This chain joins TRBV21-1 and TRBJ1-5; TRBD1, as called in the table, went unchecked against the DNA. TRBV21-1 is a pseudogene segment. The CDR3 extends over 15 amino acids. CDR3 in DNA: TGTGCCAGCAGCACACTCAGGGGGTTGGGTCAGCCCCAGCATTTT. This codes for CASSTLRGLGQPQHF.